This entry is about one T cell receptor (beta chain). This clone has just a few counts. This clone's antigen is unknown. Base qualities are not provided; no much larger clone lies one nucleotide away. V is trimmed back by 4 bases and J by 1 base, and the junction contains 7 bases that no gene match accounts for. The CDR3 contains 15 residues, cysteine and phenylalanine counted. Here the CDR3 DNA is all that survives: 45 bases in frame from base 1. The germline V gene supplies CDR1 SGHDN and CDR2 FVKESK. This record comes from a study of vaccination effects on CD4 cells after COVID-19 (dated by TCRdb to 2022 to 2024). In the study overall: Each participant received two doses of an mRNA SARS-CoV-2 vaccine, either BNT162b2 or mRNA-1273. SARS-CoV-2 spike-specific CD4+ TCR repertoires were compared before and after mRNA vaccination in COVID-19 convalescent patients and in infection-naive vaccine recipients. The full study included ten to eleven COVID-19 convalescent patients and a handful of SARS-CoV-2-naive healthy vaccine recipients. In the study, cultures from other donors were sequenced using the Oncomine TCR Beta short-read assay on an Illumina iSeq 100.

The full study reports these points: In healthy vaccine recipients, vaccine-induced clones were almost all SARS-CoV-2 mono-reactive, with only 1 of 255 being cross-reactive with common cold coronaviruses. Clones induced by infection and clones induced by vaccination both contracted markedly at late timepoints after vaccination, which fits with T cell responses waning over time. The study was limited by a small number of convalescent patients, and early post-infection timepoints were lacking.

The ViraFEST assay stimulated PBMC with viral peptide pools and then used TCR sequencing to identify antigen-specific CD4+ T cell clonotypes by expansion. After around 10 days of culture, CD4+ T cells were isolated with the EasySep CD4+ T cell isolation kit. The absence of prior SARS-CoV-2 infection in healthy vaccine recipients was confirmed by negative nucleocapsid antibodies before and after vaccination. Each well held two million PBMC cultured in IMDM containing approximately 5.3% human AB serum, 9 to 10 IU/ml IL-2 and gentamicin, along with roughly 10 ug/ml peptides. Half of the culture medium was replaced with fresh IL-2-containing medium on days 3 and 7. Unless noted otherwise, every peptide stimulation condition was cultured in triplicate wells. PBMC were separated from whole blood using Ficoll-Paque Plus gradient centrifugation and were then either cryopreserved at -140C or used fresh. The overlapping peptide pools covered the spike proteins of SARS-CoV-2 and of the common cold coronaviruses HCoV-NL63, HCoV-OC43 and HCoV-229E. The QIAamp micro DNA kit was used to extract genomic DNA from the cultured CD4+ T cells.

Library preparation used the immunoSEQ multiplex PCR assay. DNA from the CD4+ T cells that had been cultured and isolated underwent TCR beta CDR3 sequencing. On the study's bioinformatics: Non-productive TCR sequences were discarded, and reads were trimmed to the CDR3 region, with only CDR3s of 7 or more amino acids retained. Antigen-specific clonotypes were identified using the MANAFEST web app by comparison of expansion in peptide wells against reference cultures. For clones to be considered positive, expansion at FDR<0.05 versus reference and all other wells, an odds ratio above 5, and a frequency above 0.1% in two replicate wells were required. A clonotype was called cross-reactive if it was significantly expanded both in SARS-CoV-2 spike wells and in at least one common cold coronavirus spike condition. CDR3 similarity was assessed by Levenshtein distance using the stringdist R package, and unrooted trees were constructed with ape in R 3.6.1. TCRdb carries this immuneACCESS record with in-frame sequences only. Its versions omit some clonotypes, under half of them owing to an unresolved V gene in the studies checked, with the rest unexplained. Clone size and the V and J calls come from that table; the DNA yielded D and trimming. This sample is represented by about 40,000 clones; roughly 62% of them were singletons. In total, the top ten clones hold just under 15% of the sample.

The source is a human donor who received a COVID-19 vaccine. The sequence joins TRBV14 to TRBJ2-7, and TRBD2 matches 7 of the central bases. Source: CD4+ T cells from PBMCs cultured with HCoV-OC43 spike peptides, taken before COVID-19 vaccination. The intended sense of this specimen's cell subset or site label: HCoV-OC43 spike overlapping peptide pool stimulation. The sequenced DNA is TGTGCCAGCAGCCTCTCGGTGGGAGGGTCCTACGAGCAGTACTTC. Its amino acids are CASSLSVGGSYEQYF.